Below are 3 T cell receptor beta chains sequenced from a single sample in a study of blood T cell repertoires in COVID-19. Only in-frame clones appear in the TCRdb table, and some are missing; sequencing was by immunoSEQ multiplex PCR. The sample has about 250,000 clones, about 91% seen once. The sequenced sample was peripheral blood. Every receptor here comes from a woman in her thirties with COVID-19, enrolled during active disease.

The chain links TRBV3-1 (or the pseudogene TRBV3-2) to TRBJ2-5; 14 bases fit TRBD2. Per germline, CDR1 LGHDT and CDR2 YNNKEL (reference sequence). J gave up 4 bases and V 0 bases, and 7 bases lay outside the gene matches. The CDR3 is made up of 18 amino acids. The CDR3 here is CASSQERGLAGERETQYF. The DNA for the CDR3 is TGTGCCAGCAGCCAAGAGAGGGGACTAGCGGGAGAACGAGAGACCCAGTACTTC.

The chain couples TRBV24-1 to TRBJ2-7; D unresolved. CDR1 is KGHDR and CDR2 is SFDVKD in the germline V gene. The CDR3 contains 13 residues. V dropped 4 bases and J dropped 0 bases, with 6 bases sitting between them. The CDR3 DNA reads TGTGCCACCAGTGACCCCTTCTCCTACGAGCAGTACTTC. Translating it yields CATSDPFSYEQYF.

The V and J genes are TRBV5-4 and TRBJ2-7; TRBD1 matches at 10 bases. CDR3 length equals 14 residues. The germline V gene has CDR1 SGHNT and CDR2 YYREEE (reference sequence). V was pared by 4 bases and J by 1 base, with 2 bases of the junction left unmatched. The CDR3 reads CASSRTGGSYEQYF. DNA for the CDR3: TGTGCCAGCAGCCGGACAGGGGGTTCCTACGAGCAGTACTTC.